These 17 T cell receptor beta chains originate from one sample sequenced in a study of blood T cell repertoires in COVID-19 (dated by TCRdb to 2020 to 2022). Library preparation employed the immunoSEQ multiplex PCR assay. The immuneACCESS repertoire file appears here via TCRdb, limited to in-frame rearrangements. These files lack a portion of the clones; in checked studies, under half of the deficit traces to unresolved V genes, and the cause of the others is not known. Here the sample has 200,000 to 300,000 clones; around 88% occur a single time. The ten largest clones represent more than 0.95% of the sample. The sample taken for sequencing was PBMCs or T cells enriched from blood (not recorded which). The receptors come from a woman aged 40 to 50 with acute COVID-19.

The gene calls are TRBV19 and TRBJ2-7, with 11 bases lining up with TRBD2. CDR1 and CDR2 (germline): LNHDA, SQIVND (reference sequence). With V trimmed by 7 bases and J by 12 bases, 11 bases remained unmatched. This CDR3 is 13 amino acids long. The CDR3 is CASNTPTSGNMYF. CDR3 coding DNA: TGTGCCAGTAATACACCGACTAGCGGGAATATGTACTTC.

V usage is TRBV12-3 or TRBV12-4 and J usage is TRBJ1-2; 7 positions agree with TRBD1. The junction had 4 bases not matched to a gene; V was cut back by 1 base and J by 8 bases. The CDR3 extends over 13 amino acids. CDR3 bases: TGTGCCAGCAGTTTAGGTCAGGGGGTGGGCTACACCTTC. This sequence encodes CASSLGQGVGYTF.

The chain has TRBV9 and TRBJ1-2; no reliable D call. The CDR3 loop spans 14 amino acids. Looked up from germline, CDR1 is SGDLS and CDR2 is YYNGEE. Deletions cut 0 bases from V and 3 bases from J, with 9 bases between. The CDR3 protein is CASSVDGRDYGYTF. For the CDR3, the DNA is TGTGCCAGCAGCGTAGATGGTCGCGACTATGGCTACACCTTC.

The rearrangement uses TRBV11-2 and TRBJ2-7; 7 bases are a match to TRBD1. This CDR3 is 14 amino acids long. V shed 2 bases and J 5 bases; nucleotides not matched to a gene: 6. Germline V lookup: CDR1 SGHAT, CDR2 FQNNGV. The CDR3 DNA sequence: TGTGCCAGCAGCTTACGACAGGGCGTCCACGAGCAGTACGTC. Translated: CASSLRQGVHEQYV.

The chain employs TRBV7-9 and TRBJ1-3; 8 bases line up with TRBD1. The germline V gene has CDR1 SEHNR and CDR2 FQNEAQ (reference sequence). V dropped 5 bases and J dropped 0; count of bases not matched to a gene: 12. The CDR3 spans 18 residues. CDR3: CASSLRQGPVFSGNTIYF. CDR3 bases: TGTGCCAGCAGCCTCCGACAGGGGCCGGTATTCTCTGGAAACACCATATATTTT.

V and J are TRBV5-4 and TRBJ2-1, with 8 bases lining up with TRBD2. V was clipped by 4 bases and J by 3 bases; unmatched bases: 6. CDR3 length: 15 amino acids. From germline, CDR1 is SGHNT and CDR2 YYREEE (reference sequence). The DNA of the CDR3 is TGTGCCAGCAGCACTCGGGAGGGGGACTACAATGAGCAGTTCTTC. Amino acid sequence: CASSTREGDYNEQFF.

The chain employs TRBV5-1 and TRBJ2-1; D is perhaps TRBD1 (5 bases). The CDR3 has 16 amino acids. The germline V gene has CDR1 SGHRS and CDR2 YFSETQ. Between the trimmed V and J ends, which lost 0 bases and 3 bases, there was a span of 13 bases. The CDR3 bases are TGCGCCAGCAGCTTGGACAGGCCAAACCGCTACAATGAGCAGTTCTTC. Encoded protein: CASSLDRPNRYNEQFF. The complete variable domain, with remaining parts taken from reference TRBV5-1 and TRBJ2-1, reads KAGVTQTPRYLIKTRGQQVTLSCSPISGHRSVSWYQQTPGQGLQFLFEYFSETQRNKGNFPGRFSGRQFSNSRSEMNVSTLELGDSALYLCASSLDRPNRYNEQFFGPGTRLTVL.

The rearrangement links TRBV28 to TRBJ2-1, with 16 positions matching TRBD2. V lost 7 bases to trimming and J lost 4 bases; unmatched junction nucleotides: 10. This CDR3 is built from 18 residues. The germline V gene has CDR1 MDHEN and CDR2 SYDVKM. CDR3 bases: TGTGCCAGCATCCCGGAGGGGGGACTAGCGGGAGGGTACAATGAGCAGTTCTTC. Translating gives CASIPEGGLAGGYNEQFF.

The chain couples TRBV7-8 to TRBJ2-1, with TRBD2 matching over 11 bases. After removal of 2 bases from V and 5 bases from J, the junction contained 11 bases not matched to a gene. There are 18 residues in the CDR3. Germline lookup yields CDR1 SGHVS and CDR2 FQNEAQ. Here the CDR3 DNA reads TGTGCCAGCAGCTTACGACTTCCGGGACTAGCGGTTCACAATGAGCAGTTCTTC. The encoded protein is CASSLRLPGLAVHNEQFF.

This sequence joins TRBV28 and TRBJ1-2; TRBD1 aligns across 9 bases. CDR3 length: 15 amino acids. V was pared by 6 bases and J by 2 bases, with 7 bases of the junction left unmatched. CDR1 and CDR2 from the germline V gene are MDHEN and SYDVKM. CDR3: CASSTGQGKNYGYTF. The CDR3 bases are TGTGCCAGCAGCACGGGACAGGGAAAAAACTATGGCTACACCTTC.

V usage is TRBV29-1 and J usage is TRBJ2-7; possible D gene TRBD2, 5 bases. Germline CDR1 reads SQVTM; CDR2 reads ANQGSEA. V shed 2 bases and J shed 7 bases, with 12 bases lying between them. The CDR3 is made up of 12 amino acids. CDR3 sequence: CSVEPSGGEQYF. Here the CDR3 DNA reads TGCAGCGTTGAACCCTCCGGCGGGGAGCAGTACTTC.

CDR3 nucleotide sequence: TGTGCCAGCAGTCCCACCCCCGGACAGCCGGGAAACACCATATATTTT. This encodes CASSPTPGQPGNTIYF. J is TRBJ1-3 and V is TRBV28; TRBD1 is a possible D gene (6 bases). Between the trimmed V and J ends, which lost 5 bases and 4 bases, there was a span of 18 bases. In germline, CDR1 is MDHEN, CDR2 SYDVKM. CDR3 size: 16 residues. The whole variable domain, remainder taken from reference TRBV28 and TRBJ1-3, is DVKVTQSSRYLVKRTGEKVFLECVQDMDHENMFWYRQDPGLGLRLIYFSYDVKMKEKGDIPEGYSVSREKKERFSLILESASTNQTSMYLCASSPTPGQPGNTIYFGEGSWLTVV.

This clone was recorded a few times. V and J are TRBV9 and TRBJ2-1; 10 bases line up with TRBD2. Germline trimming cut 0 bases from V and 9 bases from J; bases unmatched to any gene: 3. The CDR3 runs to 14 residues. The germline V gene encodes CDR1 SGDLS and CDR2 YYNGEE. CDR3 in DNA: TGTGCCAGCAGCGTAGGCGGGACTAGCGTTGAGCAGTTCTTC. Translated, it gives CASSVGGTSVEQFF.

The V gene is TRBV10-3, the J gene TRBJ1-1; D gene unclear. The CDR3 contains 13 residues. V lost 7 bases and J 1 base, leaving 10 bases between the germline ends. Germline-derived CDR1 and CDR2 are ENHRY and SYGVKD. The CDR3 here is CAINPTGNTEAFF. The CDR3 bases are TGTGCCATCAACCCCACGGGGAACACTGAAGCTTTCTTT.

The chain employs TRBV5-6 and TRBJ2-5, with 8 positions matching TRBD1. J was trimmed by 6 bases and V by 3 bases; bases with no gene match: 10. Per the germline V gene, CDR1 is SGHDT and CDR2 is YYEEEE. CDR3 length: 15 amino acids. The CDR3 region has the DNA TGTGCCAGCAGCTCCCGGACAGGGAATCTTCAGACCCAGTACTTC. This encodes CASSSRTGNLQTQYF.

This chain links TRBV9 with TRBJ1-5; D gene unclear. CDR3 length equals 13 residues. V shed 3 bases and J shed 9 bases, with 13 bases lying between them. Germline CDR1 is SGDLS and CDR2 is YYNGEE. CDR3: CASSGSGKGPQHF. The CDR3 DNA reads as TGTGCCAGCAGCGGTAGCGGGAAGGGGCCCCAGCATTTT.

The chain recombines TRBV29-1 with TRBJ2-3; 8 bases are a match to TRBD1. Germline assignment: CDR1 SQVTM and CDR2 ANQGSEA. The CDR3 spans 13 residues. V was pared by 1 base and J by 9 bases, with 6 bases of the junction left unmatched. CDR3 amino acids: CSVEAGQGQTQYF. CDR3 nucleotides: TGCAGCGTTGAAGCCGGACAGGGCCAAACGCAGTATTTT.